Detailed here is one T cell receptor beta chain. Antigen specificity is unknown. The data are from a study of vaccination and CD4 T cells after COVID-19. Looking at the study overall: Post-vaccine sampling followed dose two by a median approximately 74 days (range 14 to 241).

Treatment in this sample: approximately nine-day PBMC culture with coronavirus spike peptide pools or control peptides (ViraFEST assay). ViraFEST grew antigen-specific T cells using peptide pools, then sequenced TCRs. The Oncomine TCR Beta short-read assay was applied to DNA of cultured CD4+ T cells. Genomic DNA was extracted from cultured CD4+ T cells. TCRdb ran MiXCR on the PCR reads and lists one entry per CDR3 protein. Here the sample spans roughly 8,400 distinct CDR3 sequences, under 75% being singletons. The CDR3 covers 12 residues. With 8 bases clipped from V and 3 bases from J, the junction kept 3 bases outside the gene matches.

This clonotype was sampled from a human donor with COVID-19. Material: cultured CD4+ T cells from blood, obtained after SARS-CoV-2 vaccination. The V and J genes are TRBV12-3 or TRBV12-4 and TRBJ2-7; 8 nucleotides agree with TRBD2. CDR3 sequence reads: CASRGGGYEQYF. Here the CDR3 DNA reads TGTGCCAGCCGGGGGGGGGGCTACGAGCAGTACTTC.